The 19 T cell receptor beta chains presented below share a single source sample, sequenced in a study of long-term antiretroviral therapy in people with HIV. It was version v3.0 of the immunoSEQ assay that was run at survey level. The protocol was immunoSEQ multiplex PCR, while the TCRdb copy is restricted to in-frame clones and leaves out a portion. The data contain under 25,000 clones, approximately 91% of them singletons. This sample comprised unsorted PBMCs, obtained 0.6 years after starting antiretroviral therapy. These receptors all come from a man between 60 and 75 years old with HIV.

This chain uses TRBV7-3 with TRBJ2-3; TRBD2 matches 7 bases. Germline values: CDR1 SGHTA, CDR2 FQGTGA. The V gene end was trimmed by 6 bases and the J gene end by 7 bases; junction bases not matched to a gene: 16. This CDR3 comprises 16 residues. The CDR3, as DNA: TGTGCCAGCAGTTCCGGTCCTGGCGGGGGACTCAATACGCAGTATTTT. Translated: CASSSGPGGGLNTQYF.

The chain recombines TRBV7-3 with TRBJ2-1; 12 nucleotides line up with TRBD2. Germline loops: CDR1 SGHTA, CDR2 FQGTGA. Trimming removed 4 bases from V and 7 bases from J; junction bases left unmatched: 8. The CDR3 runs 16 residues. CDR3 sequence (DNA): TGTGCCAGCAGCTCCCGACTAGCGGGAGATATAAATGAGCAGTTCTTC. Residues: CASSSRLAGDINEQFF.

The CDR3 loop reads CASSLAGGPLYNEQFF. The CDR3 nucleotides are TGTGCCAGCAGCTTGGCGGGGGGGCCGTTATACAATGAGCAGTTCTTC. V is TRBV5-4 and J is TRBJ2-1; 8 bases align to TRBD2. After removal of 0 bases from V and 4 bases from J, the junction contained 6 bases not matched to a gene. Germline V gene sequence: CDR1 SGHNT, CDR2 YYREEE (reference sequence). The CDR3 is 16 amino acids. The full variable domain, rest sourced from reference TRBV5-4 and TRBJ2-1, is ETGVTQSPTHLIKTRGQQVTLRCSSQSGHNTVSWYQQALGQGPQFIFQYYREEENGRGNFPPRFSGLQFPNYSSELNVNALELDDSALYLCASSLAGGPLYNEQFFGPGTRLTVL.

The chain employs TRBV6-5 and TRBJ1-4; TRBD1 agrees at 7 bases. The V and J ends lost 0 bases and 8 bases, in that order; junction bases with no gene match: 9. CDR1 is MNHEY and CDR2 is SVGAGI in the germline V gene. CDR3 length: 16 amino acids. The CDR3 is CASSYSSGGHREKLFF. CDR3 nucleotide sequence: TGTGCCAGCAGTTACTCCTCAGGGGGGCATAGGGAAAAACTGTTTTTT.

The chain combines TRBV7-6 with TRBJ2-7; 7 bases line up with TRBD1. V shed 5 bases and J 6 bases; nucleotides not matched to a gene: 4. This CDR3 is built from 12 residues. Germline V gives CDR1 SGHVS, CDR2 FNYEAQ. The CDR3 nucleotides read TGTGCCAGCAGCCCCCACAGGGGCGAGCAGTACTTC. Its translation is CASSPHRGEQYF.

The chain uses TRBV29-1 and TRBJ2-3, with D perhaps TRBD1 or TRBD2 (6 bases each). Trimming cost V 8 bases and J 4 bases, with 19 bases left between them. CDR1 SQVTM and CDR2 ANQGSEA come from the germline V gene. The CDR3 has 14 residues. The CDR3 nucleotides read TGCAGCTCCTTGGGGGCGGGATGGTCAGATACGCAGTATTTT. Its protein product is CSSLGAGWSDTQYF.

The J gene is TRBJ2-5, the V gene TRBV5-4; 7 nucleotides line up with TRBD2. J was trimmed by 7 bases and V by 4 bases; bases with no gene match: 10. The germline V gene has CDR1 SGHNT and CDR2 YYREEE (reference sequence). The CDR3 is made up of 14 amino acids. The CDR3 loop reads CASSRREVEGTQYF. DNA for the CDR3: TGTGCCAGCAGCCGCCGGGAGGTCGAAGGGACCCAGTACTTC.

The chain is built from TRBV7-3 and TRBJ2-2; 8 bases map to TRBD2. After removal of 5 bases from V and 7 bases from J, the junction contained 12 bases not matched to a gene. Germline CDR1 reads SGHTA; CDR2 reads FQGTGA. The CDR3 sequence is 16 residues long. CDR3 region: CASSPGLVGLGGELFF. CDR3 nucleotides: TGTGCCAGCAGCCCCGGCCTGGTGGGACTAGGCGGGGAGCTGTTTTTT.

The rearrangement links TRBV7-8 to TRBJ2-5; the match to TRBD2 covers 10 bases. V shed 2 bases and J 5 bases; nucleotides not matched to a gene: 14. The CDR3 extends over 18 amino acids. Germline assignment: CDR1 SGHVS and CDR2 FQNEAQ. The CDR3 nucleotides read TGTGCCAGCAGCTTAAGGGGGGCTAGCGGGAGACCCCGGGAGACCCAGTACTTC. Amino acids: CASSLRGASGRPRETQYF. Variable domain in full (rest from reference TRBV7-8 and TRBJ2-5): GAGVSQSPRYKVAKRGQDVALRCDPISGHVSLFWYQQALGQGPEFLTYFQNEAQLDKSGLPSDRFFAERPEGSVSTLKIQRTQQEDSAVYLCASSLRGASGRPRETQYFGPGTRLLVL.

This chain joins TRBV18 and TRBJ2-7, with D unclear. There are 13 residues in the CDR3. Germline CDR1 is KGHSH and CDR2 is LQKENI. Trimming left V 2 bases short and J 6 bases short, with 11 bases between. CDR3 coding DNA: TGTGCCAGCTCACCAGATAGAATCGTCGAGCAGTACTTC. Its protein is CASSPDRIVEQYF.

V usage is TRBV10-3 and J usage is TRBJ2-3, with 12 bases matching TRBD2. The CDR3 is made up of 16 amino acids. Germline values: CDR1 ENHRY, CDR2 SYGVKD. With V trimmed by 4 bases and J by 2 bases, 4 bases remained unmatched. CDR3 region: CAISGGTSGFTDTQYF. For the CDR3, the DNA is TGTGCCATCAGTGGGGGGACTAGCGGGTTCACAGATACGCAGTATTTT.

The chain carries TRBV11-3 and TRBJ2-3; D assignment may be TRBD1 or TRBD2 (6 bases each). The CDR3 consists of 16 residues. With 6 bases removed from V and 3 bases from J, the gap between germline ends came to 19 bases. Germline loops: CDR1 SGHNT, CDR2 YENEEA. As DNA, the CDR3 is TGTGCCAGCAGTACGACACTGGGGGCGGGAACAGATACGCAGTATTTT. Translating it yields CASSTTLGAGTDTQYF. Combining the CDR3 with reference TRBV11-3 and TRBJ2-3 gives the whole variable domain EAGVVQSPRYKIIEKKQPVAFWCNPISGHNTLYWYLQNLGQGPELLIRYENEEAVDDSQLPKDRFSAERLKGVDSTLKIQPAELGDSAVYLCASSTTLGAGTDTQYFGPGTRLTVL.

The V gene is TRBV5-4, the J gene TRBJ2-3; D could derive from TRBD1 or TRBD2 (6 bases each). V dropped 6 bases and J dropped 2 bases, with 16 bases sitting between them. The CDR3 totals 15 residues. Germline V gene lookup returns CDR1 SGHNT and CDR2 YYREEE (reference sequence). CDR3 DNA sequence: TGTGCCAGCACTCCGGGGGCTAGCGACACAGATACGCAGTATTTT. Residues: CASTPGASDTDTQYF.

CDR3 in DNA: TGTGCCATCAGGGATGACAGGGCCGGAGAGCAGTACTTC. It translates to CAIRDDRAGEQYF. This chain links TRBV10-3 with TRBJ2-7, with 7 positions matching TRBD1. This CDR3 comprises 13 residues. Germline loops: CDR1 ENHRY, CDR2 SYGVKD. With 6 bases clipped from V and 7 bases from J, the junction kept 9 bases outside the gene matches.

The J gene is TRBJ1-1, the V gene TRBV10-3, with a possible D match to TRBD1 (6 bases). Germline CDR1 and CDR2: ENHRY and SYGVKD. Trimming took 0 bases from V and 3 from J, leaving 14 bases between them. The length of the CDR3 is 16 residues. CDR3 in DNA: TGTGCCATCAGTGAGTCCTACAGGGTTGAGGACACTGAAGCTTTCTTT. It specifies CAISESYRVEDTEAFF.

This rearrangement joins TRBV19 to TRBJ2-3; either TRBD1 or TRBD2 may fit D (6 bases each). Germline CDR1 is LNHDA and CDR2 is SQIVND (reference sequence). There are 18 residues in the CDR3. V was trimmed by 3 bases and J by 5 bases, leaving 24 bases between them. CDR3 amino acids: CASSISSRLGGALDTQYF. The CDR3 coding sequence is TGTGCCAGTAGTATTTCCTCTCGGTTGGGGGGCGCGTTAGATACGCAGTATTTT. The complete variable domain, with remaining parts taken from reference TRBV19 and TRBJ2-3, reads DGGITQSPKYLFRKEGQNVTLSCEQNLNHDAMYWYRQDPGQGLRLIYYSQIVNDFQKGDIAEGYSVSREKKESFPLTVTSAQKNPTAFYLCASSISSRLGGALDTQYFGPGTRLTVL.

This chain joins TRBV7-3 and TRBJ1-2; 9 bases fit TRBD1. The V segment lost 6 bases and the J segment 1 base; nucleotides outside the gene matches: 9. Per the germline V gene, CDR1 is SGHTA and CDR2 is FQGTGA. The length of the CDR3 is 16 residues. The CDR3 DNA sequence: TGTGCCAGCAGTCAAGATGGGACAGGGATTAACTATGGCTACACCTTC. It specifies CASSQDGTGINYGYTF.

This clone was counted a few times. The gene calls are TRBV5-1 and TRBJ2-7; no reliable D call. Trimming took 1 base from V and 0 from J, leaving 5 bases between them. The CDR3 extends over 13 amino acids. Germline-derived CDR1 and CDR2 are SGHRS and YFSETQ. The DNA of the CDR3 is TGCGCCAGCAGCTTGCACAACTCCTACGAGCAGTACTTC. Its translation: CASSLHNSYEQYF.

The count of this clone is one. The rearrangement joins TRBV5-1 to TRBJ1-2; 10 nucleotides match TRBD1. The CDR3 has 14 amino acids. V lost 0 bases to trimming and J lost 5 bases; unmatched junction nucleotides: 1. From germline, CDR1 is SGHRS and CDR2 YFSETQ. CDR3 residues: CASSLGTGGYGYTF. CDR3 nucleotides: TGCGCCAGCAGCTTGGGGACAGGGGGGTATGGCTACACCTTC. Looking up the rest from reference TRBV5-1 and TRBJ1-2 gives the full variable domain: KAGVTQTPRYLIKTRGQQVTLSCSPISGHRSVSWYQQTPGQGLQFLFEYFSETQRNKGNFPGRFSGRQFSNSRSEMNVSTLELGDSALYLCASSLGTGGYGYTFGSGTRLTVV.